The T cell receptor (beta chain) under discussion was sequenced for a study of vaccination effects on CD4 cells after COVID-19. The wider study: At 16 days and one week before vaccination, a couple of convalescent patients gave samples. Overall study results and limits: Clones of infection and vaccine origin contracted markedly late after vaccination.

The method was immunoSEQ multiplex PCR; TCRdb's version includes in-frame clones alone and lacks a portion of them. This table holds more than 35,000 clones, 60% to 75% found once. The CDR3 runs 13 residues. Germline loops: CDR1 SGHTA, CDR2 FQGNSA. V was trimmed by 2 bases and J by 6 bases, leaving 8 bases between them. The table lists this clone with a count of one. Its matching antigen is unknown. Antigen-specific CD4+ T cells were expanded with viral peptide pools in the ViraFEST assay before sequencing. On day 10 of culture, CD4+ T cells were separated out. The person acquired a PCR-confirmed SARS-CoV-2 infection between March and December 2020.

This sequence was found in a human donor who had a prior SARS-CoV-2 infection. The sample was CD4+ T cells from PBMCs cultured with a peptide pool, taken before COVID-19 vaccination. The V and J genes are TRBV7-2 and TRBJ2-1; D uncertain. CDR3 amino acids: CASSLRQTNEQFF. The CDR3 DNA follows: TGTGCCAGCAGCTTACGCCAGACCAATGAGCAGTTCTTC.